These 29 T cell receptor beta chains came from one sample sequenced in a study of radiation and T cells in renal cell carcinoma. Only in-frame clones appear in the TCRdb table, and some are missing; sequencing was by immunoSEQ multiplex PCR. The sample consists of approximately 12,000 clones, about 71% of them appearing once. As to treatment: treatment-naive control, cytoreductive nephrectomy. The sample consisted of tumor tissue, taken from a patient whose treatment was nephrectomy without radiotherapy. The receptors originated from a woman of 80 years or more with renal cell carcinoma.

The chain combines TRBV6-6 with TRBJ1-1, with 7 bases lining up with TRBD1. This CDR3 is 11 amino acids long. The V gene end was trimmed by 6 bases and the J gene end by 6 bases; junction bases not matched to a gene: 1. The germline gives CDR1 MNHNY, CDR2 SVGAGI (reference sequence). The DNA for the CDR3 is TGTGCCAGCAGCGGGACAGCTGAAGCTTTCTTT. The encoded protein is CASSGTAEAFF.

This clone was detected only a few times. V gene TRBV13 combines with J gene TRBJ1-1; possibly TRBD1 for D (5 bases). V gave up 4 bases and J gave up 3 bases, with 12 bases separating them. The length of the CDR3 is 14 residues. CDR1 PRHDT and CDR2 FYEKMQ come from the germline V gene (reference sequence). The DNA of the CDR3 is TGTGCCAGCAGCTACAGGTCCACTGACACTGAAGCTTTCTTT. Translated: CASSYRSTDTEAFF.

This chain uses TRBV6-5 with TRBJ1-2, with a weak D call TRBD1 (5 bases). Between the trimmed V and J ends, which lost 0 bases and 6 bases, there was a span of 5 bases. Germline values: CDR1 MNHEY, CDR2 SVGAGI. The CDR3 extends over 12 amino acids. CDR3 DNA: TGTGCCAGCAGTTACTCAGGGGATGGCTACACCTTC. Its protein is CASSYSGDGYTF.

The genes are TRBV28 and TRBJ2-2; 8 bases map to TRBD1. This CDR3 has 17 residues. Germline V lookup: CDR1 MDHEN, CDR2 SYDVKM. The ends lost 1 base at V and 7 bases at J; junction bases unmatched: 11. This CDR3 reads CASSLSLGQGYDGELFF. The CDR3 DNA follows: TGTGCCAGCAGTTTATCTCTTGGACAGGGCTACGACGGGGAGCTGTTTTTT.

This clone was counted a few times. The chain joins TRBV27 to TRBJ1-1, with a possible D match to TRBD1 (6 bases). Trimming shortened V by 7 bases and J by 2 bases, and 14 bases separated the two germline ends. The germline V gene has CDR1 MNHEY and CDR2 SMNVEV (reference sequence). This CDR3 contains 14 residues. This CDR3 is CASINTGRNTEAFF. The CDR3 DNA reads TGTGCCAGCATTAACACAGGGCGTAACACTGAAGCTTTCTTT.

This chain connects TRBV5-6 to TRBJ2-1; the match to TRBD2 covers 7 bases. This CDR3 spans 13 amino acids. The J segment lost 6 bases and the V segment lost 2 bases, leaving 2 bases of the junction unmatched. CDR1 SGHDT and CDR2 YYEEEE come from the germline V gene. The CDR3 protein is CASSFLAANEQFF. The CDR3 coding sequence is TGTGCCAGCAGCTTTCTAGCGGCCAATGAGCAGTTCTTC.

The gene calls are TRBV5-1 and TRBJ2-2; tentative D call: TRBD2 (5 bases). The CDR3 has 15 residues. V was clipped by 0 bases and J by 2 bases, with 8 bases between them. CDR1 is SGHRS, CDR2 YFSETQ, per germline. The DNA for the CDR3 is TGCGCCAGCAGCTTGGTCGGGGTCAACACCGGGGAGCTGTTTTTT. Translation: CASSLVGVNTGELFF. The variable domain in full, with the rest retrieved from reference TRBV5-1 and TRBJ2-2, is KAGVTQTPRYLIKTRGQQVTLSCSPISGHRSVSWYQQTPGQGLQFLFEYFSETQRNKGNFPGRFSGRQFSNSRSEMNVSTLELGDSALYLCASSLVGVNTGELFFGEGSRLTVL.

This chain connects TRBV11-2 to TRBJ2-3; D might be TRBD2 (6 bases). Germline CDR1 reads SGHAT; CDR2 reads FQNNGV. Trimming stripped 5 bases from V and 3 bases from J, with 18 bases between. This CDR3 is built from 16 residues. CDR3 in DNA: TGTGCCAGCAGCGACTCTTTCCCGGGGGTTACAGATACGCAGTATTTT. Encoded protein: CASSDSFPGVTDTQYF.

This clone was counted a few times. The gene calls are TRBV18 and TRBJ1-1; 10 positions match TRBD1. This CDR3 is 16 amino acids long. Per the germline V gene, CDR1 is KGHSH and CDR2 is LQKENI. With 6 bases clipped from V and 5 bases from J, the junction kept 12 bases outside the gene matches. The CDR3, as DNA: TGTGCCAGCTCGGTCCCGGGACAGGGGCTGGGGACTGAAGCTTTCTTT. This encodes CASSVPGQGLGTEAFF.

DNA of the CDR3: TGTGCCAGCAGCTTAGCGAGTTACAATGAGCAGTTCTTC. It codes for CASSLASYNEQFF. V gene TRBV7-9 combines with J gene TRBJ2-1; unclear D gene. The germline V gene encodes CDR1 SEHNR and CDR2 FQNEAQ (reference sequence). With 0 bases removed from V and 4 bases from J, the gap between germline ends came to 4 bases. This CDR3 is 13 amino acids long.

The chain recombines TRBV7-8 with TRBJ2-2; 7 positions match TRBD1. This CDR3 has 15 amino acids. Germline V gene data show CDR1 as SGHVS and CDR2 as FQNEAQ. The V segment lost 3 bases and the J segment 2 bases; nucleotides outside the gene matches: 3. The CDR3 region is CASSLGTVNTGELFF. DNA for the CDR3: TGTGCCAGCAGCTTGGGGACAGTTAACACCGGGGAGCTGTTTTTT. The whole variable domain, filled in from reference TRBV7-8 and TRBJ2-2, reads GAGVSQSPRYKVAKRGQDVALRCDPISGHVSLFWYQQALGQGPEFLTYFQNEAQLDKSGLPSDRFFAERPEGSVSTLKIQRTQQEDSAVYLCASSLGTVNTGELFFGEGSRLTVL.

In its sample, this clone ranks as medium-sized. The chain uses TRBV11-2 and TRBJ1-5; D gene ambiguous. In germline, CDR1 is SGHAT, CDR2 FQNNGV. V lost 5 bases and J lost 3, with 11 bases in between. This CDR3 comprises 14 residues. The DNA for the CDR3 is TGTGCCAGCAGCCCAGGTACCGCCAATCAGCCCCAGCATTTT. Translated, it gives CASSPGTANQPQHF.

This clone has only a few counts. The CDR3 protein is CASSEIDGGNTIYF. CDR3 nucleotide sequence: TGTGCCAGCAGTGAAATTGACGGTGGAAACACCATATATTTT. The V gene is TRBV6-1, the J gene TRBJ1-3; D remains unclear. The CDR3 consists of 14 residues. Germline V gives CDR1 MNHNS, CDR2 SASEGT. Trimming removed 2 bases at V and 3 bases at J, with 8 bases between.

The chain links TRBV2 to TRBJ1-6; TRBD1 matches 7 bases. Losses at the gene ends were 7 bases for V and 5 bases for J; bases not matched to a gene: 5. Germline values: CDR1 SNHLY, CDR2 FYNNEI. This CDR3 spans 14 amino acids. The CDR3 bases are TGTGCCAGCAATCCCCAGGGGGATAATTCACCCCTCCACTTT. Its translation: CASNPQGDNSPLHF.

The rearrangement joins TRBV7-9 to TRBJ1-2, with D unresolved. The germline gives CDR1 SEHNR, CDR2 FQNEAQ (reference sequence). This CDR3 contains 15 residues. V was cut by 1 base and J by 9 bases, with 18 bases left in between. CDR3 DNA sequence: TGTGCCAGCAGCTTAGAACTTAGTCGGGTTAGGAGCTACACCTTC. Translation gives CASSLELSRVRSYTF.

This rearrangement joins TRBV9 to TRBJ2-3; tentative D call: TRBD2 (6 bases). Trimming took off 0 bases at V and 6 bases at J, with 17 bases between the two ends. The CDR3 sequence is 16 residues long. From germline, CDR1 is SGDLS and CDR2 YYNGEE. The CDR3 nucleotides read TGTGCCAGCAGCGTAGTTCACGGTAGCGGTTTCGATACGCAGTATTTT. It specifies CASSVVHGSGFDTQYF.

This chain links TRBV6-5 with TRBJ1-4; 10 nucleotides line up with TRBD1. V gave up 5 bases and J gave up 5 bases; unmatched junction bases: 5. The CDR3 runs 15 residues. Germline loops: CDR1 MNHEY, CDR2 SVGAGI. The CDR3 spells CASSRTGGKNEKLFF. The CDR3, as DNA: TGTGCCAGCAGTCGGACAGGGGGGAAGAATGAAAAACTGTTTTTT.

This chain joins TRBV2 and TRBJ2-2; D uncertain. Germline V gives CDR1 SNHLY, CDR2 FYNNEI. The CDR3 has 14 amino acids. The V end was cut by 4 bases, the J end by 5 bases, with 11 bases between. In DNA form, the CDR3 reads TGTGCCAGCAGTGGGGCCTTTGGGACCGGGGAGCTGTTTTTT. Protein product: CASSGAFGTGELFF.

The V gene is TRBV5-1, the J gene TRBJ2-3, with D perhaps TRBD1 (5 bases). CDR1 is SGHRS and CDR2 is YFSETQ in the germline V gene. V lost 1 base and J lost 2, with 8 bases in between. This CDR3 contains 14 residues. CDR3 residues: CASSLRRATDTQYF. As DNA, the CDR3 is TGCGCCAGCAGCTTGCGCAGGGCCACAGATACGCAGTATTTT.

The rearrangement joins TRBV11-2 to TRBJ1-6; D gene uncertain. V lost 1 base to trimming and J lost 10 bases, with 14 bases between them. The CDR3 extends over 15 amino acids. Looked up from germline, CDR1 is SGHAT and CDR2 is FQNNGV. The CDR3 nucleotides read TGTGCCAGCAGCTTAGTCCGGGGAAGAAGGTCACCCCTCCACTTT. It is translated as CASSLVRGRRSPLHF.

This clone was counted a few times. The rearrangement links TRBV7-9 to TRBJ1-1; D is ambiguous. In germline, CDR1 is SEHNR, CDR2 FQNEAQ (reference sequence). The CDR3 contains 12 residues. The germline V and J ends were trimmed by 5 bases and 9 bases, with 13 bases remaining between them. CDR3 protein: CASSTQDGQAFF. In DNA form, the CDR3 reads TGTGCCAGCAGCACCCAGGACGGACAAGCTTTCTTT.

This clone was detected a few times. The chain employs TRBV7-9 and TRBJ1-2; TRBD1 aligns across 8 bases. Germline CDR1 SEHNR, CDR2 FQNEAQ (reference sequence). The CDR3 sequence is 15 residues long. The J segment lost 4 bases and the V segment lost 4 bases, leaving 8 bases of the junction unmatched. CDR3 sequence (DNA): TGTGCCAGCAGCTCAGGGGGCAATACAGCCTATGGCTACACCTTC. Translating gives CASSSGGNTAYGYTF.

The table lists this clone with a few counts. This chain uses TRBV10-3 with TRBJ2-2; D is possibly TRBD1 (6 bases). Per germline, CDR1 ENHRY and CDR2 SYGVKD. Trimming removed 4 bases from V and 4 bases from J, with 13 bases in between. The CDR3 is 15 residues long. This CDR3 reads CAISAPGDRTGELFF. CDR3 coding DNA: TGTGCCATCAGTGCTCCAGGGGATCGCACCGGGGAGCTGTTTTTT.

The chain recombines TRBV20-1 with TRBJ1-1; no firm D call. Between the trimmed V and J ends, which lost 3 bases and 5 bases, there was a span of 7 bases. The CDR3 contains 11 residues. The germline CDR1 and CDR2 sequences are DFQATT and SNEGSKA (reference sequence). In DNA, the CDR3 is TGCAGTGCTAGTCTCGAGACTGAAGCTTTCTTT. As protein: CSASLETEAFF.

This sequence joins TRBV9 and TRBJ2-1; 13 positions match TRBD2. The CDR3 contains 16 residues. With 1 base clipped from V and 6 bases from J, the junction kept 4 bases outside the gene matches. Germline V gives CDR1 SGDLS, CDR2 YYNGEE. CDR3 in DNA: TGTGCCAGCAGCGTACCGGGACTAGCGGGGCTCAATGAGCAGTTCTTC. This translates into CASSVPGLAGLNEQFF.

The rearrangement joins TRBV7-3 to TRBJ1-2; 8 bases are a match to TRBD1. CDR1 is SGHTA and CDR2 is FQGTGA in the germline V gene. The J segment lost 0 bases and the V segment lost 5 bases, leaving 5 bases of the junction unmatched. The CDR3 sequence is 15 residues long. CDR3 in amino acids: CASSPGTGANYGYTF. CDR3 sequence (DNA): TGTGCCAGCAGCCCCGGGACAGGTGCTAACTATGGCTACACCTTC.

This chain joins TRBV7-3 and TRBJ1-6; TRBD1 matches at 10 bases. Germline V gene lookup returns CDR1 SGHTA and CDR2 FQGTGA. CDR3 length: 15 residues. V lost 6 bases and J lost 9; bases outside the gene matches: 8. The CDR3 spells CASSLVDRGSSPLHF. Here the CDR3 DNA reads TGTGCCAGCAGTTTAGTGGACAGGGGGAGTTCACCCCTCCACTTT. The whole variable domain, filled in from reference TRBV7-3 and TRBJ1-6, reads GAGVSQTPSNKVTEKGKYVELRCDPISGHTALYWYRQSLGQGPEFLIYFQGTGAADDSGLPNDRFFAVRPEGSVSTLKIQRTERGDSAVYLCASSLVDRGSSPLHFGNGTRLTVT.

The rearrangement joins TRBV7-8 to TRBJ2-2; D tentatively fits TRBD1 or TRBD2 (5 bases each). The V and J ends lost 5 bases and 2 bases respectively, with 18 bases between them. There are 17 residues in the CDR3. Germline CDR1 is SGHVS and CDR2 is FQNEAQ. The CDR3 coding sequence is TGTGCCAGCAGCGACGCCAGGGACCATACTAACACCGGGGAGCTGTTTTTT. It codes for CASSDARDHTNTGELFF.

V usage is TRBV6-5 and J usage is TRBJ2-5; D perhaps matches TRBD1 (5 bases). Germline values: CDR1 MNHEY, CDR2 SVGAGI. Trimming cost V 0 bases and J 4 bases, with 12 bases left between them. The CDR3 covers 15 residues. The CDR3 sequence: CASSYSSKGSETQYF. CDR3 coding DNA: TGTGCCAGCAGTTACTCGAGTAAGGGGTCAGAGACCCAGTACTTC.